This TCR beta chain appears in the sequencing data of a study of regulatory T cells in long-lasting Graves disease (dated by TCRdb to the early 2020s). Background for the entire study: To count as having persistent Graves' disease, a patient had to have received antithyroid drug treatment for over 5 years with TSH receptor autoantibodies remaining persistently positive. Peripheral blood TCR sequencing and RNA sequencing compared persistent Graves' disease patients with newly diagnosed Graves' disease patients. The study took place in China and was registered as a clinical trial. A total of around 35 samples underwent TCR sequencing, from around 13 patients with persistent Graves' disease and approximately 20 patients with newly diagnosed Graves' disease. Antithyroid drugs had been taken for approximately ten years on average by persistent Graves' disease patients in the clinical cohort. The paper as a whole reports these results and caveats: As a limitation, the authors acknowledged that the small sample size may reduce accuracy. Sequencing and analysis were limited to the TCR beta chain. More public clonotypes were shared among persistent patients (roughly 2,900) than among newly diagnosed patients (roughly 1,000). The study examined only peripheral blood because the primary lesion, thyroid tissue, could not be accessed. Preferential use of TRBV28, TRBJ1-2 and TRBJ2-5 was observed in persistent disease, whereas TRBV20-1 and TRBJ2-1 were favored in newly diagnosed disease. Compared with newly diagnosed patients, patients with persistent Graves' disease had lower TCR Shannon entropy and fewer highly expanded clones, which suggests clonal expansion.

Sample time point, as interpreted from the label and publication: persistent/refractory GD, antithyroid drugs over 5 years with positive TRAb. For both TCR sequencing and RNA sequencing, RNA was extracted from PBMCs using TRIzol. Graves' disease was diagnosed according to American Thyroid Association guidelines. Patients for the study were recruited at an endocrinology department in Xi'an, China. Each patient gave approximately 8.8 milliliters of peripheral blood, collected in an EDTA anticoagulant tube. PBMCs were isolated by Ficoll Paque Plus density gradient separation without further T cell sorting. An Agilent 2100 Bioanalyzer and agarose gel were used to check RNA quality, and a NanoDrop 2000 was used to measure RNA concentration. The library was made by multiplex PCR. TCRdb lists the instrument as Illumina HiSeq 4000. To build TCR beta libraries, CDR3 regions were amplified by Arm-PCR using iRepertoire HTBI primers. Before sequencing, the PCR products went through gel purification. The authors' pipeline ran thus. Gene usage analysis of CDR3 amino acid clonotypes relied on the roughly 64 TRBV and over 13 TRBJ segments identified across samples. COPE and FqMerger were used to merge the filtered high-quality paired reads into contigs. BLAST was used to align contigs to IMGT TRBV, TRBD and TRBJ reference genes, and CDR3 was defined according to IMGT. Highly expanded clones were defined as clonotypes with a frequency above 0.1%. Shannon entropy served as the measure of repertoire diversity, while the Gini coefficient captured V-J evenness. Public clonotypes were defined as clonotypes shared by more than one individual. TCRdb passed the public sequencing reads through fastp at Q25 and MiXCR, retaining productive beta sequences. Duplicate CDR3 protein sequences are folded into a single record with the most common DNA and genes. The V and J calls, along with clone size, are taken from TCRdb and not from the paper's own processing. This sample comprises about 450,000 distinct CDR3 sequences, around 24% of them detected only once. The top ten hold about a quarter of the sample.

The CDR3 sequence holds 13 residues, the cysteine and phenylalanine included. Of all the DNA, just the CDR3 is kept, 39 bases in frame from base 1. From the germline V gene (reference sequence), CDR1 is SGHNT and CDR2 is YYREEE. The trim is 2 bases for V and 8 bases for J, with a gap of 13 bases between the germline ends. In this sample, this clonotype turned up a few times. Which antigen it targets is not known. Within one base of it there is no much larger clone, and no base qualities were kept. The TCR comes from a female donor with Graves disease. The sequence is built from TRBV5-4 and TRBJ1-2; TRBD1 might be the D gene, on 5 matching bases. Sequences were derived from peripheral blood mononuclear cells (PBMCs), sampled when the disease was refractory, from a patient treated with antithyroid drugs. CDR3 region: CASSFWGSEGYTF. The nucleotide sequence is TGTGCCAGCAGCTTTTGGGGGAGCGAGGGCTACACCTTC.